The 8 T cell receptor beta chains below all came from one sample that was sequenced in a study of T-cell reconstitution after alpha-beta-depleted transplantation in children. Using unique molecular identifiers, the investigators prepared the TCRbeta library. TCRdb re-called the PCR reads through MiXCR, storing one row per CDR3 protein. The sample has fewer than 130,000 distinct CDR3 sequences, around a tenth seen once. Source: PBMCs from the stem cell graft donor, taken from the stem cell graft. These receptor sequences come from a human donor who donated a stem cell graft to a child with acute lymphoblastic leukemia.

There are many counts of this clonotype. V gene TRBV24-1 combines with J gene TRBJ2-3; perhaps TRBD2 as D (6 bases). Germline V gene data show CDR1 as KGHDR and CDR2 as SFDVKD. The CDR3 extends over 15 amino acids. V was trimmed by 4 bases and J by 6 bases, leaving 16 bases between them. CDR3 sequence (DNA): TGTGCCACCAGTGACGGGACTCCGGAGGTGGATACGCAGTATTTT. Protein sequence: CATSDGTPEVDTQYF.

In its sample, this clonotype was seen many times. The J gene is TRBJ2-5, the V gene TRBV5-1, with 7 bases lining up with TRBD1. V lost 0 bases, J lost 5 bases, and 10 bases stayed unmatched. CDR3 length equals 16 residues. CDR1 SGHRS and CDR2 YFSETQ come from the germline V gene. CDR3 bases: TGCGCCAGCAGCTTGGATGGGAAGGGACAGACGGAGACCCAGTACTTC. Its translation: CASSLDGKGQTETQYF.

This clonotype has a count of ten or more. The chain is built from TRBV10-3 and TRBJ2-7; D gene unclear. The V and J ends lost 1 base and 6 bases respectively, with 7 bases between them. This CDR3 comprises 12 residues. Looked up from germline, CDR1 is ENHRY and CDR2 is SYGVKD. CDR3 sequence reads: CAISEYSGEQYF. The CDR3 nucleotides are TGTGCCATCAGTGAGTACTCGGGCGAGCAGTACTTC.

This clonotype has a handful of counts. V is TRBV12-3 or TRBV12-4 and J is TRBJ2-1, with TRBD1 matching over 8 bases. V lost 5 bases and J lost 7; bases outside the gene matches: 7. The CDR3 covers 14 residues. The CDR3 is CASSPLRQGNEQFF. The DNA of the CDR3 is TGTGCCAGCAGTCCCCTTCGACAGGGGAATGAGCAGTTCTTC.

This clonotype was seen at least ten times. In nucleotides, the CDR3 is TGCGCCAGCAGCCTCACCGGGAAGACTGAAGCTTTCTTT. It is translated as CASSLTGKTEAFF. The gene calls are TRBV5-1 and TRBJ1-1; no firm D call. This CDR3 has 13 amino acids. V was clipped by 4 bases and J by 5 bases, with 12 bases between them. Germline V gene sequence: CDR1 SGHRS, CDR2 YFSETQ.

This clonotype occurred many times. The chain links TRBV6-5 to TRBJ1-5, with no clear D. The CDR3 spans 14 residues. CDR1 is MNHEY and CDR2 is SVGAGI in the germline V gene. V lost 6 bases and J lost 0, with 9 bases in between. CDR3 in amino acids: CASSQSDSNQPQHF. DNA of the CDR3: TGTGCCAGCAGCCAGTCCGATAGCAATCAGCCCCAGCATTTT.

The table lists this clonotype with many counts. A junction boundary mismatches the germline segment, possibly from a read error. The chain couples TRBV7-2 to TRBJ2-1; D tentatively fits TRBD1 or TRBD2 (5 bases each). The germline CDR1 and CDR2 sequences are SGHTA and FQGNSA. The CDR3 spans 12 residues. CDR3 residues: CASSRGGELGVF. For the CDR3, the DNA is TGTGCCAGCAGCCGGGGCGGTGAACTCGGGGTCTTC. Variable domain in full (rest from reference TRBV7-2 and TRBJ2-1): GAGVSQSPSNKVTEKGKDVELRCDPISGHTALYWYRQSLGQGLEFLIYFQGNSAPDKSGLPSDRFSAERTGGSVSTLTIQRTQQEDSAVYLCASSRGGELGVFGPGTRLTVL.

This clonotype was observed at least ten times. The V call is TRBV5-6, the J call TRBJ1-1; the D is unclear. V gave up 4 bases and J gave up 0 bases, with 10 bases separating them. The germline CDR1 and CDR2 sequences are SGHDT and YYEEEE. The CDR3 has 14 amino acids. The CDR3 coding sequence is TGTGCCAGCAGCCCGGGGTACATGAACACTGAAGCTTTCTTT. This translates into CASSPGYMNTEAFF.